Below, 32 T cell receptor beta chains from the same sample are listed, as sequenced in a study of T cell responses to AZD1222 COVID-19 vaccine. The protocol was immunoSEQ multiplex PCR, while the TCRdb copy is restricted to in-frame clones and leaves out a portion. The table shows 130,000 to 150,000 clones, with 80% to 90% occurring only once. This material consisted of peripheral blood, taken on day 0 of AZD1222 vaccination. Receptors were obtained from an adult in good health.

This chain joins TRBV5-1 and TRBJ2-1, with 9 bases lining up with TRBD2. Germline CDR1 is SGHRS and CDR2 is YFSETQ. V shed 0 bases, J shed 7 bases, and the junction held 8 bases outside the gene matches. The CDR3 has 16 residues. In DNA, the CDR3 is TGCGCCAGCAGCTTGGACGGCGGGAGGGCCAAGAATGAGCAGTTCTTC. As protein: CASSLDGGRAKNEQFF.

The rearrangement uses TRBV29-1 and TRBJ1-1, with TRBD1 matching 8 bases. Germline values: CDR1 SQVTM, CDR2 ANQGSEA. The CDR3 is 15 amino acids. Trimming took 6 bases from V and 4 from J; bases not matched to a gene: 13. CDR3 sequence (DNA): TGCAGCGTCCCCGGGACAGGATCCCGAGTCACTGAAGCTTTCTTT. It yields the protein CSVPGTGSRVTEAFF.

The rearrangement links TRBV2 to TRBJ2-1, with 7 bases that match TRBD1. This CDR3 comprises 14 residues. Trimming cost V 6 bases and J 1 base; bases outside gene matches: 3. The germline CDR1 and CDR2 sequences are SNHLY and FYNNEI. CDR3: CASRDRTSYNEQFF. DNA of the CDR3: TGTGCCAGCAGGGACAGGACGTCCTACAATGAGCAGTTCTTC.

This chain joins TRBV19 and TRBJ2-7; no definite D call. This CDR3 has 12 residues. The germline CDR1 and CDR2 sequences are LNHDA and SQIVND (reference sequence). V shed 5 bases and J shed 5 bases, with 10 bases lying between them. This CDR3 is CASSSKLDEQYF. The CDR3 coding sequence is TGTGCCAGTAGTTCAAAATTAGACGAGCAGTACTTC.

This chain links TRBV10-1 with TRBJ2-1, with 10 bases fitting TRBD2. In germline, CDR1 is WNHNN, CDR2 SYGVQD (reference sequence). V lost 2 bases to trimming and J lost 9 bases; unmatched junction nucleotides: 7. The CDR3 spans 15 residues. As DNA, the CDR3 is TGCGCCAGCAGTGAGATGACTAGCGGGCAGAGTGAGCAGTTCTTC. Protein sequence: CASSEMTSGQSEQFF.

This chain links TRBV6-4 with TRBJ2-3; D gene uncertain. The V end lost 0 bases, the J end lost 8 bases, and 6 bases lay between the germline ends. CDR1 and CDR2 from the germline V gene are MRHNA and SNTAGT. There are 12 residues in the CDR3. CDR3 in DNA: TGTGCCAGCAGTGACTCGGGCCGTACGCAGTATTTT. This encodes CASSDSGRTQYF.

This clone was observed once. The rearrangement uses TRBV19 and TRBJ1-2; tentative D call: TRBD1 (6 bases). Per germline, CDR1 LNHDA and CDR2 SQIVND (reference sequence). The ends were cut back, 4 bases at V and 8 bases at J, with 20 bases in the middle. The CDR3 sequence is 15 residues long. CDR3 coding DNA: TGTGCCAGTAGTAACCCCTATCGGGGGCGGACAGGCTACACCTTC. It is translated as CASSNPYRGRTGYTF.

V usage is TRBV29-1 and J usage is TRBJ1-1; unclear D gene. The CDR3 has 10 residues. Germline values: CDR1 SQVTM, CDR2 ANQGSEA. Between the trimmed V and J ends, which lost 7 bases and 2 bases, there was a span of 5 bases. The CDR3 sequence: CSAQNTEAFF. The CDR3 coding sequence is TGCAGCGCCCAAAACACTGAAGCTTTCTTT.

This rearrangement joins TRBV6-5 to TRBJ1-3, with TRBD1 as a possible D gene (5 bases). Trimming cost V 11 bases and J 4 bases, with 9 bases left between them. This CDR3 is 11 amino acids long. Germline V CDR1 and CDR2: MNHEY, SVGAGI. In DNA form, the CDR3 reads TGTGCCTGCCGGGACGGAAACACCATATATTTT. It specifies CACRDGNTIYF.

The count of this clone is one. Germline is not matched at one junction end, which may reflect a read error. The genes are TRBV5-4 and TRBJ2-1, with D perhaps matching TRBD2 (6 bases). This CDR3 is 13 amino acids long. Germline lookup yields CDR1 SGHNT and CDR2 YYREEE (reference sequence). The CDR3 reads CASRRDSYNGQFF. The CDR3 bases are TGTGCCAGCAGACGGGACTCCTACAATGGGCAGTTCTTC.

The chain uses TRBV18 and TRBJ1-2; maybe TRBD1 (6 bases). V shed 4 bases and J shed 3 bases, with 15 bases lying between them. The CDR3 spans 15 residues. Looked up from germline, CDR1 is KGHSH and CDR2 is LQKENI. CDR3: CASSRGGVVDYGYTF. As DNA, the CDR3 is TGTGCCAGCTCACGTGGGGGCGTTGTGGACTATGGCTACACCTTC.

This chain links TRBV28 with TRBJ2-1; 7 bases line up with TRBD2. The germline V gene has CDR1 MDHEN and CDR2 SYDVKM. V lost 7 bases, J lost 10 bases, and 7 bases stayed unmatched. This CDR3 has 12 amino acids. The CDR3 coding sequence is TGTGCCAGCACTTCCACCGGGAGGGAGCAGTTCTTC. Translating gives CASTSTGREQFF.

The V call is TRBV20-1, the J call TRBJ2-3; D is undetermined. CDR1 is DFQATT, CDR2 SNEGSKA, per germline (reference sequence). The length of the CDR3 is 11 residues. V was pared by 5 bases and J by 5 bases, with 8 bases between. The CDR3 is CSARRRDTQYF. CDR3 nucleotides: TGCAGTGCTCGCCGCAGAGATACGCAGTATTTT.

The chain has TRBV7-8 and TRBJ1-4; the D gene is possibly TRBD1 (6 bases). V was pared by 1 base and J by 7 bases, with 22 bases between. Per the germline V gene, CDR1 is SGHVS and CDR2 is FQNEAQ. This CDR3 has 18 residues. CDR3 in DNA: TGTGCCAGCAGCTTAGTATCTGGGGGGGGCGCGGTTGGTGAAAAACTGTTTTTT. Amino acids: CASSLVSGGGAVGEKLFF. The complete variable domain, with remaining parts taken from reference TRBV7-8 and TRBJ1-4, reads GAGVSQSPRYKVAKRGQDVALRCDPISGHVSLFWYQQALGQGPEFLTYFQNEAQLDKSGLPSDRFFAERPEGSVSTLKIQRTQQEDSAVYLCASSLVSGGGAVGEKLFFGSGTQLSVL.

This clone occurred once. V usage is TRBV6-4 and J usage is TRBJ2-3, with D maybe TRBD2 (5 bases). Germline V lookup: CDR1 MRHNA, CDR2 SNTAGT. CDR3 size: 16 residues. The V and J ends lost 3 bases and 5 bases respectively, with 18 bases between them. CDR3 nucleotide sequence: TGTGCCAGCAGTGAGAGGGCAGGTTCGCCTCAAGATACGCAGTATTTT. Its protein product is CASSERAGSPQDTQYF.

This chain joins TRBV11-2 and TRBJ2-2; 7 bases line up with TRBD2. J gave up 1 base and V 5 bases, and 4 bases lay outside the gene matches. Germline lookup yields CDR1 SGHAT and CDR2 FQNNGV. The CDR3 runs to 15 residues. CDR3 coding DNA: TGTGCCAGCAGCCCGTGGGAGGGGAACACCGGGGAGCTGTTTTTT. Encoded protein: CASSPWEGNTGELFF.

V is TRBV29-1 and J is TRBJ2-3, with a possible D match to TRBD2 (6 bases). Germline loops: CDR1 SQVTM, CDR2 ANQGSEA. The CDR3 spans 14 residues. V dropped 3 bases and J dropped 5 bases, with 15 bases sitting between them. DNA for the CDR3: TGCAGCGTTGATCGCGGGTCCGGGGGAGATACGCAGTATTTT. Protein: CSVDRGSGGDTQYF.

This rearrangement joins TRBV19 to TRBJ2-1; 10 bases line up with TRBD2. Unmatched junction bases numbered 15, after V lost 7 bases and J lost 9 bases. The CDR3 loop spans 16 amino acids. CDR1 is LNHDA, CDR2 SQIVND, per germline (reference sequence). The DNA of the CDR3 is TGTGCCAGTAACAATCGGGGACTAGCGCCATTTCGTGAGCAGTTCTTC. Protein product: CASNNRGLAPFREQFF.

The chain carries TRBV7-8 and TRBJ2-7, with D unresolved. There are 13 residues in the CDR3. Trimming took off 3 bases at V and 4 bases at J, with 10 bases between the two ends. CDR1 and CDR2 (germline): SGHVS, FQNEAQ. The CDR3 is CASSLDMDYEQYF. Written as DNA, the CDR3 is TGTGCCAGCAGCTTGGATATGGATTACGAGCAGTACTTC.

In regard to this clone: The sample holds other DNA sequences that translate to the same CDR3. This chain connects TRBV7-9 to TRBJ2-2; a weak D match, TRBD2 (6 bases). V lost 0 bases and J 4 bases, leaving 6 bases between the germline ends. This CDR3 region has 14 residues. Germline-derived CDR1 and CDR2 are SEHNR and FQNEAQ (reference sequence). The CDR3 DNA reads as TGTGCCAGCAGCTTAGCGGGAGGCACCGGGGAGCTGTTTTTT. It codes for CASSLAGGTGELFF.

This clone was recorded a few times. V is TRBV19 and J is TRBJ1-4; D is undetermined. V lost 8 bases to trimming and J lost 0 bases, with 13 bases between them. The CDR3 is 15 amino acids. Germline V gene lookup returns CDR1 LNHDA and CDR2 SQIVND (reference sequence). Here the CDR3 reads CASAPGFATNEKLFF. In DNA, the CDR3 is TGTGCCAGTGCCCCGGGATTTGCAACTAATGAAAAACTGTTTTTT.

This clone was picked up a small number of times. The chain is built from TRBV4-1 and TRBJ2-5; 11 bases align to TRBD2. The J segment lost 7 bases and the V segment lost 8 bases, leaving 9 bases of the junction unmatched. The CDR3 sequence is 14 residues long. CDR1 and CDR2 (germline): MGHRA, YSYEKL. CDR3 sequence: CASAITSGGGTQYF. The CDR3, as DNA: TGCGCCAGCGCGATTACTAGCGGGGGAGGGACCCAGTACTTC.

This chain links TRBV7-2 with TRBJ2-5; 14 positions agree with TRBD2. Germline values: CDR1 SGHTA, CDR2 FQGNSA. V lost 5 bases to trimming and J lost 4 bases; unmatched junction nucleotides: 9. The CDR3 contains 17 residues. CDR3 amino acids: CASSVGTSGSTRETQYF. Here the CDR3 DNA reads TGTGCCAGCAGCGTAGGGACTAGCGGGAGTACGCGAGAGACCCAGTACTTC.

The gene calls are TRBV5-1 and TRBJ2-2, with a possible D match to TRBD2 (5 bases). Germline CDR1 SGHRS, CDR2 YFSETQ. Deletions cut 1 base from V and 6 bases from J, with 13 bases between. The CDR3 length is 15 residues. The CDR3 protein is CASSLNAGGAGELFF. The CDR3 bases are TGCGCCAGCAGCTTGAACGCGGGTGGGGCCGGGGAGCTGTTTTTT.

On this clone itself: A far larger clone differs by one base, so this is likely a read error. Other DNA sequences in this specimen translate into the identical CDR3. This sequence joins TRBV7-9 and TRBJ2-7; no reliable D call. The CDR3 is 11 amino acids. The germline V gene encodes CDR1 SEHNR and CDR2 FQNEAQ (reference sequence). V shed 3 bases and J shed 2 bases, with 2 bases lying between them. CDR3 region: CASSFTYEQYF. The CDR3 DNA follows: TGTGCCAGCAGCTTTACCTACGAGCAGTACTTC.

The CDR3 region has the DNA TGTGCCAGCTGGTCAGGGGGCACCTATGGCTACACCTTC. It translates to CASWSGGTYGYTF. The genes are TRBV12-3 or TRBV12-4 and TRBJ1-2; 8 bases agree with TRBD1. Trimming at V came to 8 bases and at J to 4 bases, leaving 6 bases not matched to a gene. This CDR3 comprises 13 residues.

The CDR3 reads CASSQNRRGTFNSPLHF. CDR3 nucleotide sequence: TGTGCCAGCAGCCAAAATAGAAGGGGGACCTTCAATTCACCCCTCCACTTT. The chain employs TRBV3-1 (or the pseudogene TRBV3-2) and TRBJ1-6; possible D gene TRBD1, 6 bases. Germline V lookup: CDR1 LGHDT, CDR2 YNNKEL (reference sequence). The CDR3 loop spans 17 amino acids. Trimming pared 2 bases from V and 7 bases from J, leaving 18 bases between.

The chain employs TRBV5-1 and TRBJ1-2; TRBD1 aligns across 7 bases. Unmatched junction bases numbered 7, after V lost 4 bases and J lost 4 bases. This CDR3 comprises 14 residues. CDR1 and CDR2 from the germline V gene are SGHRS and YFSETQ. The CDR3: CASSVGTEVYGYTF. CDR3 DNA sequence: TGCGCCAGCAGCGTCGGGACAGAGGTCTATGGCTACACCTTC.

J is TRBJ2-7 and V is TRBV28; 7 bases match TRBD1. CDR1 MDHEN and CDR2 SYDVKM come from the germline V gene. This CDR3 has 14 residues. J was trimmed by 3 bases and V by 8 bases; bases with no gene match: 10. The CDR3 sequence: CASGIRQGSYEQYF. CDR3 coding DNA: TGTGCCAGCGGGATTCGACAGGGAAGCTACGAGCAGTACTTC.

The chain is built from TRBV5-6 and TRBJ1-1, with D perhaps TRBD1 (5 bases). Trimming cost V 0 bases and J 4 bases, with 10 bases left between them. The CDR3 has 14 residues. Per germline, CDR1 SGHDT and CDR2 YYEEEE. The CDR3 region is CASSLGQTTTEAFF. The CDR3 DNA is TGTGCCAGCAGCTTGGGACAGACGACCACTGAAGCTTTCTTT.

This clone was seen once. This chain joins TRBV4-3 and TRBJ1-2; the match to TRBD1 covers 9 bases. The germline V gene encodes CDR1 LGHNA and CDR2 YSLEER. Trimming at V came to 0 bases and at J to 7 bases, leaving 12 bases not matched to a gene. The CDR3 is 17 amino acids. In DNA, the CDR3 is TGCGCCAGCAGCCAAGAAGGGACAGGGAAGGGGGCGGGTGGCTACACCTTC. Translating gives CASSQEGTGKGAGGYTF.

V is TRBV21-1 and J is TRBJ2-6; TRBD2 is the table's D call and was not checked against the DNA. TRBV21-1 is a listed pseudogene. The CDR3 sequence is 17 residues long. The CDR3 region is CASSASRGSPGANVLTF. DNA for the CDR3: TGTGCCAGCAGCGCCTCCCGGGGGAGTCCTGGGGCCAACGTCCTGACTTTC.